The rows below give T cell receptor beta chains drawn from one sample of a study of blood T cell repertoires in COVID-19. The protocol was immunoSEQ multiplex PCR, while the TCRdb copy is restricted to in-frame clones and leaves out a portion. Of 150,000 to 200,000 clones listed, roughly nine tenths are singletons. Sample: peripheral blood. The receptors come from a man in his 70s with active or convalescent COVID-19. Both conserved end residues are part of each CDR3. A D gene is named only where the DNA matches it firmly. Expanded clones are given a class, and other clones once, few, many or no size at all.

d_call,clone_size,v_call,j_call,cdr3_aa,cdr3_nt
NA,NA,TRBV28,TRBJ1-5,CASSDLGGPQNQPQHF,TGTGCCAGCAGTGATTTGGGCGGGCCCCAGAATCAGCCCCAGCATTTT
NA,NA,TRBV29-1,TRBJ2-1,CSGQNNEQFF,TGCAGCGGACAAAACAATGAGCAGTTCTTC
TRBD1,NA,TRBV19,TRBJ1-5,CASSIDRGSYSNQPQHF,TGTGCCAGTAGTATCGACAGGGGATCCTATAGCAATCAGCCCCAGCATTTT
TRBD2,once,TRBV7-9,TRBJ2-1,CASGLAHSYNEQFF,TGTGCCAGTGGACTAGCCCACTCCTACAATGAGCAGTTCTTC
TRBD2,NA,TRBV4-3,TRBJ2-2,CASSKLAGVGTGELFF,TGCGCCAGCAGCAAACTAGCGGGGGTGGGCACCGGGGAGCTGTTTTTT
NA,NA,TRBV29-1,TRBJ1-5,CSVEINSNQPQHF,TGCAGCGTTGAAATAAATAGCAATCAGCCCCAGCATTTT
TRBD2,NA,TRBV6-1,TRBJ2-1,CASSEAVGGNREFF,TGTGCCAGCAGTGAAGCTGTGGGAGGGAATAGAGAGTTCTTC
TRBD1,NA,TRBV28,TRBJ2-7,CASRLGTGAYEQYF,TGTGCCAGCAGGCTAGGGACAGGGGCCTACGAGCAGTACTTC
NA,NA,TRBV30,TRBJ1-4,CAWSPDSHNEKLFF,TGTGCCTGGAGTCCGGACAGTCATAATGAAAAACTGTTTTTT
TRBD1,NA,TRBV24-1,TRBJ2-7,CATSSQGVHEQYF,TGTGCCACCAGTTCCCAGGGGGTCCACGAGCAGTACTTC
NA,NA,TRBV11-2,TRBJ2-3,CASSRRSLPDTQYF,TGTGCCAGCAGCCGACGTAGCCTACCGGATACGCAGTATTTT
NA,NA,TRBV19,TRBJ2-3,CASSLGGGVDTQYF,TGTGCCAGTAGCCTTGGGGGAGGTGTGGATACGCAGTATTTT
NA,once,TRBV6-6,TRBJ1-3,CASSSRVSSGNTIYF,TGTGCCAGCAGTTCCAGGGTTTCCTCTGGAAACACCATATATTTT
TRBD1,NA,TRBV30,TRBJ2-4,CAWSDPQRTGRGNIQYF,TGTGCCTGGAGTGACCCCCAACGGACAGGCCGAGGGAACATTCAGTACTTC
NA,NA,TRBV6-2/TRBV6-3,TRBJ2-7,CASSTSYEQYF,TGTGCCAGCAGTACATCCTACGAGCAGTACTTC
TRBD1,few,TRBV6-5,TRBJ1-2,CASRTGTGRSYTF,TGTGCCAGCAGGACCGGGACAGGGAGGAGTTACACCTTC
NA,NA,TRBV3-1/TRBV3-2,TRBJ2-3,CASSQDFGGSDTQYF,TGTGCCAGCAGCCAAGATTTTGGAGGGTCCGATACGCAGTATTTT
TRBD1,NA,TRBV29-1,TRBJ2-7,CSVATGSRDEQYF,TGCAGCGTTGCGACAGGGTCGAGGGACGAGCAGTACTTC